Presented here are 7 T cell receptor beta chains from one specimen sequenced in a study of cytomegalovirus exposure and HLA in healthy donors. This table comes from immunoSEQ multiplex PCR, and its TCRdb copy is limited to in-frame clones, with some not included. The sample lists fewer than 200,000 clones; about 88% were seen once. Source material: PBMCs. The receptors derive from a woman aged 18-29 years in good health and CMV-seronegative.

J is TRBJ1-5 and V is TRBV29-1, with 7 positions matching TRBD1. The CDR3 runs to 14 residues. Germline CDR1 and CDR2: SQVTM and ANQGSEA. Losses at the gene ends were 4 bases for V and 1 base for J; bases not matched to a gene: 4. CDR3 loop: CSVADRASNQPQHF. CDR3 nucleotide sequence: TGCAGCGTTGCCGACAGGGCCAGCAATCAGCCCCAGCATTTT.

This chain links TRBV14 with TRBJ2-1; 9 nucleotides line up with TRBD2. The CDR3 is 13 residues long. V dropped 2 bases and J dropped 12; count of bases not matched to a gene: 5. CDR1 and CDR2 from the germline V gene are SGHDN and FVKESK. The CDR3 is CASSQFAGGPQFF. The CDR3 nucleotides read TGTGCCAGCAGCCAATTTGCGGGGGGGCCGCAGTTCTTC.

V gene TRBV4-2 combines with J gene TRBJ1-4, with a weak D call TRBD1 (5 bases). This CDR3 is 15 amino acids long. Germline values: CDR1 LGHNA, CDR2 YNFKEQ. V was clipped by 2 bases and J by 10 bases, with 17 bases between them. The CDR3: CASSQSGLPQAKLFF. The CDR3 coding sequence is TGTGCCAGCAGCCAATCGGGACTCCCGCAGGCAAAACTGTTTTTT.

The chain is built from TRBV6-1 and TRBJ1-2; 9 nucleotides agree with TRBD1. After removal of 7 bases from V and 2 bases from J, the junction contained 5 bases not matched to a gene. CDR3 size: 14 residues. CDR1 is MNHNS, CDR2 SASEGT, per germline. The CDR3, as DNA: TGTGCCAGCATCGGGACAGGGAGGAACTATGGCTACACCTTC. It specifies CASIGTGRNYGYTF.

The CDR3 nucleotides read TGTGCCAGCAAGATTACCATCGGTCAGCCCCAGCATTTT. This sequence encodes CASKITIGQPQHF. The gene calls are TRBV6-6 and TRBJ1-5; D not resolved. Germline V lookup: CDR1 MNHNY, CDR2 SVGAGI (reference sequence). V lost 7 bases and J 6 bases, leaving 13 bases between the germline ends. This CDR3 contains 13 residues.

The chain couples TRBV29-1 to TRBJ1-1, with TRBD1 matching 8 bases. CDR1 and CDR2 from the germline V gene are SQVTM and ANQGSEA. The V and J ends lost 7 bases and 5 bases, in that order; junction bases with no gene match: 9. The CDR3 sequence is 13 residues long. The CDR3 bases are TGCAGCGCCCAGGGGGCGGCGGAGACTGAAGCTTTCTTT. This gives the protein CSAQGAAETEAFF.

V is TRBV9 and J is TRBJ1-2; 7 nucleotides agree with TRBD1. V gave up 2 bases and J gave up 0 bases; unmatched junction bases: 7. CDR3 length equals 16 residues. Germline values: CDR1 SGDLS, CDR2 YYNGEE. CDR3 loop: CASSVYRDSSNYGYTF. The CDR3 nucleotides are TGTGCCAGCAGCGTCTACCGGGACAGCTCTAACTATGGCTACACCTTC.